Sequencing of this T cell receptor beta chain was carried out in a study of blood T cell repertoires in COVID-19. As for the study in general: Sites in the United States, Italy and Spain provided acute and convalescent COVID-19 samples. T cells, B-cell-depleted T cells, or PBMCs provided the cDNA or gDNA that served as material.

Germline V lookup: CDR1 SNHLY, CDR2 FYNNEI. This CDR3 has 13 residues. V shed 7 bases, J shed 5 bases, and the junction held 5 bases outside the gene matches. In the original analysis: It was from reference gene primer amplification that nucleated cell counts were estimated. Profiled with immunoSEQ multiplex PCR; TCRdb holds only in-frame clones, not every one. V, J and clone size are taken as reported in that table, and D and trimming were inferred from the DNA itself. The data show under 300,000 clones, roughly 80% seen once. This sequence joins TRBV2 and TRBJ1-1, with 9 bases aligning to TRBD1. Sample: peripheral blood. This clonotype originated in a woman of 80 years or more with acute or convalescent COVID-19. This CDR3 reads CASTGQGRTEAFF. The CDR3 DNA follows: TGTGCCAGCACAGGACAGGGGCGAACTGAAGCTTTCTTT.